This TCR beta chain stems from a study of technical replicates of blood from a few donors. Here immunoSEQ multiplex PCR was the method, and the copy in TCRdb shows in-frame clones only, minus some. The data hold around 62,000 clones, with 95% to 97% observed a single time. Germline-derived CDR1 and CDR2 are SGDLS and YYNGEE. The CDR3 runs to 13 residues. The V gene lost 3 bases and the J gene lost 5 bases, with 12 bases spanning the gap. The genes are TRBV9 and TRBJ2-7, with a tentative D call TRBD2 (5 bases). The sequence came from a human donor in good health. The sample taken for sequencing was T cells isolated from PBMCs. The DNA of the CDR3 is TGTGCCAGCAGCGGTGAGGGTAAGGACGAGCAGTACTTC. It yields the protein CASSGEGKDEQYF.